This entry features one TCR beta chain sequence. The CDR3 totals 14 residues. Germline CDR1 and CDR2: LNHDA and SQIVND (reference sequence). Trimming took off 4 bases at V and 5 bases at J, with 14 bases between the two ends. This entry comes from a study of blood T cell repertoires in COVID-19. In the original analysis: It was from reference gene primer amplification that nucleated cell counts were estimated. Profiling relied on immunoSEQ multiplex PCR, and the TCRdb table lists in-frame clones only, not all of them. That table furnishes V, J and clone size, whereas the DNA furnished D and trimming. The table records more than 150,000 clones, 86% of them present only once.

The V call is TRBV19, the J call TRBJ1-2; D may be TRBD1 (5 bases). The specimen was peripheral blood. The TCR comes from a man aged 18 to 29 with acute or convalescent COVID-19. The CDR3: CASSTKKRGYGYTF. The CDR3 nucleotides read TGTGCCAGTAGTACCAAGAAACGGGGGTATGGCTACACCTTC.